This is a list of T cell receptor beta chains from one sample in a study of cytomegalovirus exposure and HLA in healthy donors. Clones were sequenced by immunoSEQ multiplex PCR, and TCRdb holds only the in-frame ones, with some missing. The data hold some 120,000 clones, with approximately 72% observed a single time. The sequencing sample was made of PBMCs. These receptors originate from a woman aged 45-60 years in good health and CMV-seropositive. Each CDR3 is given with its conserved first and last residue. A row's size may be missing; if present it is once, few, many or a size class.

clone size: few; V gene: TRBV29-1; CDR3 protein: CSVVDRGRTQVVNTEAFF
clone size: -; V gene: TRBV10-3; CDR3 protein: CAISPGQGASEQYF
clone size: -; V gene: TRBV5-1; CDR3 protein: CASSARDRAEVQYF
clone size: -; V gene: TRBV7-2; CDR3 protein: CASSLVGRESIEQYF
clone size: few; V gene: TRBV10-3; CDR3 protein: CAISSGDSYEQYF
clone size: -; V gene: TRBV5-6; CDR3 protein: CASSLGNRISNTGELFF
clone size: -; V gene: TRBV2; CDR3 protein: CASSGTANEKLFF
clone size: -; V gene: TRBV5-1; CDR3 protein: CASSLDPSGRRNEQFF
clone size: -; V gene: TRBV27; CDR3 protein: CASSLGTGLSNYGYTF
clone size: -; V gene: TRBV7-3; CDR3 protein: CASSSGENTEAFF
clone size: once; V gene: TRBV19; CDR3 protein: CASRTLAGANYNEQFF
clone size: -; V gene: TRBV5-1; CDR3 protein: CASSLIGSQETQYF
clone size: once; V gene: TRBV6-5; CDR3 protein: CASSRLAGATDTQYF
clone size: -; V gene: TRBV4-3; CDR3 protein: CASSQLSGQGRSGNQPQHF
clone size: few; V gene: TRBV2; CDR3 protein: CASSGGLGAGELFF
clone size: -; V gene: TRBV7-7; CDR3 protein: CASSLATWASDTGELFF
clone size: once; V gene: TRBV29-1; CDR3 protein: CSGLGGTGELFF
clone size: -; V gene: TRBV25-1; CDR3 protein: CASSEFHRGQNYGYTF
clone size: -; V gene: TRBV19; CDR3 protein: CALKGDRGPWDSPLHF